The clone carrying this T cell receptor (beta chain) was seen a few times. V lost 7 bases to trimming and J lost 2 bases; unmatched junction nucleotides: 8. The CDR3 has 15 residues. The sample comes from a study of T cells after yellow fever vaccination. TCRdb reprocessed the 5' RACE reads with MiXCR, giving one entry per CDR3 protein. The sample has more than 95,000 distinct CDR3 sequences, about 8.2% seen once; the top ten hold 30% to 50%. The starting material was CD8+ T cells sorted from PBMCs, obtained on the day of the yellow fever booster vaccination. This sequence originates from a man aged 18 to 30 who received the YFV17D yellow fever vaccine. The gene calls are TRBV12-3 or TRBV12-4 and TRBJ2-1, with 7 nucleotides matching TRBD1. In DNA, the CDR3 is TGTGCCAGCACCTCCGGACAGGAAGCCTACAATGAGCAGTTCTTC. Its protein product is CASTSGQEAYNEQFF.